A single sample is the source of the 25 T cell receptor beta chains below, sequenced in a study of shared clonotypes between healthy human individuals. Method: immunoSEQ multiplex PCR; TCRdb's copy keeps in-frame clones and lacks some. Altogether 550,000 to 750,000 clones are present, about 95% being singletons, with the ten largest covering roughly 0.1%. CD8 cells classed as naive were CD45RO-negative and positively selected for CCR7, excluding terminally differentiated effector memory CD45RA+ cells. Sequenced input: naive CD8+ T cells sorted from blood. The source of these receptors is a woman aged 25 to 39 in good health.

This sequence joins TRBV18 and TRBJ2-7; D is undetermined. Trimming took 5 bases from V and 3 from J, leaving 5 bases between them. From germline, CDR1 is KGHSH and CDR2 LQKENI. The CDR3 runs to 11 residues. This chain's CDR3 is CASSEDYEQYF. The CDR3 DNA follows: TGTGCCAGCTCAGAAGACTACGAGCAGTACTTC.

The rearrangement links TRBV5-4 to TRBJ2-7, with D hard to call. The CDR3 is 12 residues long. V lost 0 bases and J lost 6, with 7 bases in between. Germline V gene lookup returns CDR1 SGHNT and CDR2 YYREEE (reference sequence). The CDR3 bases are TGTGCCAGCAGCTTGGGACTGTTCGAGCAGTACTTC. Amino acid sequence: CASSLGLFEQYF.

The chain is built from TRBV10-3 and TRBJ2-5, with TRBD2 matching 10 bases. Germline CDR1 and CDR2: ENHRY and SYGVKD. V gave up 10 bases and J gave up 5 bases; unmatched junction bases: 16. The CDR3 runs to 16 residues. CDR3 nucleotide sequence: TGTGCCACCCGCGCAGCGGGAGGGCCGGGAGTGGAGACCCAGTACTTC. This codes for CATRAAGGPGVETQYF.

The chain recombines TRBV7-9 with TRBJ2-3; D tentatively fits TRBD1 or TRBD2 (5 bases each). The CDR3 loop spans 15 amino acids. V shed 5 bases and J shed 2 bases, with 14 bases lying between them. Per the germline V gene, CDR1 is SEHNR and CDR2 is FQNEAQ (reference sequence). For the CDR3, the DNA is TGTGCCAGCAGCAAAGGGGACGGACACACAGATACGCAGTATTTT. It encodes CASSKGDGHTDTQYF.

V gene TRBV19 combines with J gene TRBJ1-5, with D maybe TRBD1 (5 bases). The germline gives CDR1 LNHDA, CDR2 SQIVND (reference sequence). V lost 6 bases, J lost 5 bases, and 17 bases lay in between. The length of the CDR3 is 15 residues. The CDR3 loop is CASSLLTLGDQPQHF. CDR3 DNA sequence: TGTGCCAGTAGCCTCTTAACCCTGGGGGATCAGCCCCAGCATTTT.

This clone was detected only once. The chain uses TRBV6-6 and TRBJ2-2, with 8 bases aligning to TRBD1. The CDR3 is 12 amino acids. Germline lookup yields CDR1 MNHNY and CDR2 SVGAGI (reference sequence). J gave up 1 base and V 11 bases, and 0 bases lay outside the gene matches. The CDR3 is CAGQGNTGELFF. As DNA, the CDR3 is TGTGCCGGACAGGGGAACACCGGGGAGCTGTTTTTT.

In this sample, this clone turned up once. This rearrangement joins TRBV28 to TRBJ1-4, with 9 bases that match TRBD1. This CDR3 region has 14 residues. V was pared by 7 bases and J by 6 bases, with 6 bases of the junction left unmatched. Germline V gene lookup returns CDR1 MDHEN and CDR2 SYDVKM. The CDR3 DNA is TGTGCCAGCACCCGGACAGGGGTTGATGAAAAACTGTTTTTT. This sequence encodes CASTRTGVDEKLFF.

In nucleotides, the CDR3 is TGTGCCAGCTCACCTGGGACAGGTCCCTCCTACGAGCAGTACTTC. It is translated as CASSPGTGPSYEQYF. V and J are TRBV18 and TRBJ2-7; 8 positions match TRBD1. CDR1 and CDR2 from the germline V gene are KGHSH and LQKENI. V lost 3 bases and J lost 0; bases outside the gene matches: 4. This CDR3 comprises 15 residues.

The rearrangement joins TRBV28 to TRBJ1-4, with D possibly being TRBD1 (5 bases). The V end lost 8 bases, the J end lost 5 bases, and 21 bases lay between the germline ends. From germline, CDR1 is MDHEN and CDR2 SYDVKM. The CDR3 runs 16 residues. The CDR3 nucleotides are TGTGCCAGCGGGACCACCTATCTTGGGCGGAATGAAAAACTGTTTTTT. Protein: CASGTTYLGRNEKLFF.

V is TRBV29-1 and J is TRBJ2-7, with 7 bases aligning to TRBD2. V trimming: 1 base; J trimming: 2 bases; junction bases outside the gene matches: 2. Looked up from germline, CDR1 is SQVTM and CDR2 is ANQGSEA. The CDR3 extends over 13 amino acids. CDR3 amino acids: CSVEVTSAYEQYF. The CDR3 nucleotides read TGCAGCGTTGAAGTCACTAGCGCCTACGAGCAGTACTTC.

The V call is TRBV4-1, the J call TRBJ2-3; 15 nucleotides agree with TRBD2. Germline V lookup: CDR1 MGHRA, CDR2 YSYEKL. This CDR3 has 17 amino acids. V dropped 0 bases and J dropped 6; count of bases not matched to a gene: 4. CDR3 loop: CASSQDWTSGGGDTQYF. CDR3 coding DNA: TGCGCCAGCAGCCAAGATTGGACTAGCGGGGGGGGTGATACGCAGTATTTT.

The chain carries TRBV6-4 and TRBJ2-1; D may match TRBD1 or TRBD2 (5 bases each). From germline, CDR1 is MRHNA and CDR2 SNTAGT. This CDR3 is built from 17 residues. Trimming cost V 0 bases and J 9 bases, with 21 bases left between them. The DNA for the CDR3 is TGTGCCAGCAGTGACTCGACCATTAAGGGGACCCCGATTGAGCAGTTCTTC. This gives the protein CASSDSTIKGTPIEQFF.

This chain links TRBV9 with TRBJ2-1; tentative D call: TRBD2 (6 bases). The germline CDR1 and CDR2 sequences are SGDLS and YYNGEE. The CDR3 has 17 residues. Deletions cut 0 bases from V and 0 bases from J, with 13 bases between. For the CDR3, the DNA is TGTGCCAGCAGCGTAGGGTGGGGGGAGAGCTCCTACAATGAGCAGTTCTTC. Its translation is CASSVGWGESSYNEQFF.

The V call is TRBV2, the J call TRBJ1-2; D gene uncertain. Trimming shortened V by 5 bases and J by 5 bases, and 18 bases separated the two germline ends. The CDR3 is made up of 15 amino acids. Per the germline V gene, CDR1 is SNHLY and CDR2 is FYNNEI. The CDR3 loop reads CASSHPGAGVYGYTF. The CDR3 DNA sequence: TGTGCCAGCAGTCATCCAGGCGCCGGTGTTTATGGCTACACCTTC. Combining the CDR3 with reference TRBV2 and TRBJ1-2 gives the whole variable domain EPEVTQTPSHQVTQMGQEVILRCVPISNHLYFYWYRQILGQKVEFLVSFYNNEISEKSEIFDDQFSVERPDGSNFTLKIRSTKLEDSAMYFCASSHPGAGVYGYTFGSGTRLTVV.

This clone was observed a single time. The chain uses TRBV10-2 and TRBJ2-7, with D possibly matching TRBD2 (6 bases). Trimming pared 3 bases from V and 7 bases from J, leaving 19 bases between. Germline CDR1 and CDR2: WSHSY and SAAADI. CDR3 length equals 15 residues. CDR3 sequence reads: CASSELGQRVGEQYF. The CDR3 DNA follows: TGCGCCAGCAGTGAATTGGGTCAGCGGGTGGGGGAGCAGTACTTC.

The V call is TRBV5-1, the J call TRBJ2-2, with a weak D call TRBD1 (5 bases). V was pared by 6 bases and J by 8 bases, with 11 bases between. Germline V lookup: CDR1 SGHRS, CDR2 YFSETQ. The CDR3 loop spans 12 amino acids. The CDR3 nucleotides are TGCGCCAGCACCACAGGTCCAGGGGAGCTGTTTTTT. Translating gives CASTTGPGELFF.

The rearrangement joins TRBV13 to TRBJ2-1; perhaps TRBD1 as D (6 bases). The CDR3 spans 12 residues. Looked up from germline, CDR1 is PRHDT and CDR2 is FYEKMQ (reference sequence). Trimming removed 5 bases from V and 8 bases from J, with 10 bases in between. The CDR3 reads CASSANRDEQFF. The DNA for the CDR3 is TGTGCCAGCAGCGCCAACAGGGATGAGCAGTTCTTC.

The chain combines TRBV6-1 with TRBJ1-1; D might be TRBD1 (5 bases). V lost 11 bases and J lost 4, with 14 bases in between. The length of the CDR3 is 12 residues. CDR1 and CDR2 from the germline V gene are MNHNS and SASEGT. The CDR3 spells CACHRTLTEAFF. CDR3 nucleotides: TGTGCCTGCCACCGGACACTCACTGAAGCTTTCTTT.

The CDR3 nucleotides are TGTGCCAGCAGCCAATCGTCGCTGGCATGGGTCGAGGAGCAGTACTTC. Translating gives CASSQSSLAWVEEQYF. J is TRBJ2-7 and V is TRBV16; D is unclear. The CDR3 spans 16 residues. Germline values: CDR1 KGHSY, CDR2 FQNENV. V was trimmed by 0 bases and J by 7 bases, leaving 19 bases between them.

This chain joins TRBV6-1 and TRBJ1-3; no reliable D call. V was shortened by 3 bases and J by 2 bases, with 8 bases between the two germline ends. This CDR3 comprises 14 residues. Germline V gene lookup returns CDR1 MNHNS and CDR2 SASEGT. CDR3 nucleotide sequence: TGTGCCAGCAGTGAGCTGGGGACTGGAAACACCATATATTTT. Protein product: CASSELGTGNTIYF.

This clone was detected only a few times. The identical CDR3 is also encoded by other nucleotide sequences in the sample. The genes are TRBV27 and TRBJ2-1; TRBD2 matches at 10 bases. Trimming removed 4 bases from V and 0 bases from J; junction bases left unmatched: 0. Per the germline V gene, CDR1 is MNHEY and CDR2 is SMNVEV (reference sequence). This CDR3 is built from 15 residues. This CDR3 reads CASSSSGSSYNEQFF. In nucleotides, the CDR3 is TGTGCCAGCAGTTCTAGCGGGAGCTCCTACAATGAGCAGTTCTTC.

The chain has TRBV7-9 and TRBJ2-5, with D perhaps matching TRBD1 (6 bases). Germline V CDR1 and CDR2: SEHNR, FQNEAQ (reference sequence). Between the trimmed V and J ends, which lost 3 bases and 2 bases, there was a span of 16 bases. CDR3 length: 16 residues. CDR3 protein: CASSFGVGQIQETQYF. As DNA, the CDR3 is TGTGCCAGCAGCTTTGGTGTCGGACAGATACAAGAGACCCAGTACTTC.

CDR3 loop: CASSFPAPDREGLMNTGELFF. CDR3 coding DNA: TGTGCCAGCAGTTTCCCGGCCCCTGATCGGGAGGGCCTCATGAACACCGGGGAGCTGTTTTTT. The V gene is TRBV27, the J gene TRBJ2-2; 8 bases fit TRBD2. The CDR3 sequence is 21 residues long. V dropped 3 bases and J dropped 1; count of bases not matched to a gene: 19. Germline CDR1 and CDR2: MNHEY and SMNVEV (reference sequence).

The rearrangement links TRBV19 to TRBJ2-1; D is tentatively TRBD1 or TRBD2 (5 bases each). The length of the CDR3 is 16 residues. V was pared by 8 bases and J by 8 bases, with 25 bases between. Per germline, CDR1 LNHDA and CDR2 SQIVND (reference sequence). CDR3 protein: CASAADKGPLNHEQFF. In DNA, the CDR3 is TGTGCCAGTGCGGCCGACAAGGGACCTCTCAACCATGAGCAGTTCTTC. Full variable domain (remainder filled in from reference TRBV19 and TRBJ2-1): DGGITQSPKYLFRKEGQNVTLSCEQNLNHDAMYWYRQDPGQGLRLIYYSQIVNDFQKGDIAEGYSVSREKKESFPLTVTSAQKNPTAFYLCASAADKGPLNHEQFFGPGTRLTVL.

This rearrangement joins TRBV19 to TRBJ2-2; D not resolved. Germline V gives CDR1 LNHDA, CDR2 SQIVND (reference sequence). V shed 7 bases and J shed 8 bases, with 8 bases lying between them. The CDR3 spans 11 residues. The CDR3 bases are TGTGCCAGTAACACGGCAGGGGAGCTGTTTTTT. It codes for CASNTAGELFF.